The next 31 T cell receptor beta chains were all read from a single sample in a study of cytomegalovirus exposure and HLA in healthy donors. PCR amplification relied on 60 Vbeta primers (plus 13 Jbeta primers). Repertoires were generated with immunoSEQ multiplex PCR, while TCRdb's copy carries only in-frame clones and drops some. The sample lists around 150,000 clones; about 70% were seen once. Sequencing was done on a sample of PBMCs. The origin of the receptors is a woman in her 40s in good health and CMV-seropositive.

This clone was detected only a few times. The chain couples TRBV7-2 to TRBJ1-5; maybe TRBD1 (5 bases). This CDR3 contains 14 residues. Germline V gene lookup returns CDR1 SGHTA and CDR2 FQGNSA. The V and J ends lost 1 base and 8 bases respectively, with 12 bases between them. Here the CDR3 reads CASSLETESEPQHF. For the CDR3, the DNA is TGTGCCAGCAGCTTAGAGACAGAATCAGAGCCCCAGCATTTT.

This sequence joins TRBV19 and TRBJ1-5; D not certain. The germline CDR1 and CDR2 sequences are LNHDA and SQIVND (reference sequence). The germline V and J ends were trimmed by 7 bases and 0 bases, with 10 bases remaining between them. The length of the CDR3 is 14 residues. The CDR3 nucleotides read TGTGCCAGTAAAATGAGGCGTAGCAATCAGCCCCAGCATTTT. Translating gives CASKMRRSNQPQHF.

The chain has TRBV5-8 and TRBJ2-3; 12 nucleotides match TRBD2. V was pared by 0 bases and J by 0 bases, with 5 bases of the junction left unmatched. CDR1 and CDR2 from the germline V gene are SGHTS and YDEGEE. This CDR3 is built from 18 residues. Here the CDR3 reads CASSLGWLAGGSTDTQYF. The CDR3 nucleotides are TGTGCCAGCAGCTTGGGCTGGCTAGCGGGAGGGAGCACAGATACGCAGTATTTT.

Only a few counts were recorded for this clone. The chain uses TRBV27 and TRBJ2-5, with D tentatively TRBD2 (6 bases). The CDR3 contains 14 residues. Germline lookup yields CDR1 MNHEY and CDR2 SMNVEV (reference sequence). V shed 7 bases and J shed 3 bases, with 15 bases lying between them. CDR3 sequence reads: CASKEGAEEETQYF. The CDR3 nucleotides are TGTGCCAGCAAGGAGGGAGCGGAGGAAGAGACCCAGTACTTC.

The chain carries TRBV7-9 and TRBJ2-2, with D tentatively TRBD1 (5 bases). The CDR3 runs 14 residues. The V end lost 6 bases, the J end lost 4 bases, and 12 bases lay between the germline ends. Germline CDR1 reads SEHNR; CDR2 reads FQNEAQ (reference sequence). CDR3 in amino acids: CASRETVGTGELFF. Written as DNA, the CDR3 is TGTGCCAGCAGGGAGACAGTCGGCACCGGGGAGCTGTTTTTT.

The V and J genes are TRBV6-5 and TRBJ2-7; perhaps TRBD2 as D (6 bases). Germline loops: CDR1 MNHEY, CDR2 SVGAGI. The CDR3 consists of 14 residues. Deletions cut 0 bases from V and 1 base from J, with 7 bases between. CDR3 sequence (DNA): TGTGCCAGCAGTTACTCGGGGGGATCCTACGAGCAGTACTTC. Its protein is CASSYSGGSYEQYF.

The chain has TRBV19 and TRBJ1-1, with D maybe TRBD1 (5 bases). CDR3 length: 15 residues. From germline, CDR1 is LNHDA and CDR2 SQIVND (reference sequence). With 4 bases removed from V and 2 bases from J, the gap between germline ends came to 14 bases. CDR3 sequence: CASSTLGDSNTEAFF. Here the CDR3 DNA reads TGTGCCAGTAGTACCTTGGGGGACTCCAACACTGAAGCTTTCTTT.

This clone was recorded a few times. CDR3 bases: TGTGCCAGCAGTGAATCTCAGGGAAGGGGCAATCAGCCCCAGCATTTT. This gives the protein CASSESQGRGNQPQHF. The J gene is TRBJ1-5, the V gene TRBV25-1, with D tentatively TRBD1 (5 bases). The CDR3 totals 16 residues. V was shortened by 1 base and J by 2 bases, with 12 bases between the two germline ends. Germline-derived CDR1 and CDR2 are MGHDK and SYGVNS.

The gene calls are TRBV14 and TRBJ1-2; D might be TRBD1 (5 bases). This CDR3 has 13 amino acids. Germline CDR1 is SGHDN and CDR2 is FVKESK. V lost 4 bases, J lost 13 bases, and 19 bases lay in between. Written as DNA, the CDR3 is TGTGCCAGCAGCCTTTCCGGGATCTGGGGGGGCACCTTC. It yields the protein CASSLSGIWGGTF. Combining the CDR3 with reference TRBV14 and TRBJ1-2 gives the whole variable domain EAGVTQFPSHSVIEKGQTVTLRCDPISGHDNLYWYRRVMGKEIKFLLHFVKESKQDESGMPNNRFLAERTGGTYSTLKVQPAELEDSGVYFCASSLSGIWGGTFGSGTRLTVV.

This clone was seen only once. This chain uses TRBV4-3 with TRBJ1-3, with a weak D call TRBD1 (5 bases). Trimming took 2 bases from V and 4 from J, leaving 15 bases between them. The germline V gene has CDR1 LGHNA and CDR2 YSLEER. This CDR3 is built from 16 residues. The CDR3 DNA sequence: TGCGCCAGCAGCCAAAACCCAGGCGGGGCGGGAAACACCATATATTTT. It encodes CASSQNPGGAGNTIYF.

As regards this clone: This sample includes further DNA sequences coding for the same CDR3. The V and J genes are TRBV5-4 and TRBJ1-1; 11 nucleotides line up with TRBD1. The CDR3 length is 15 residues. Germline V gene lookup returns CDR1 SGHNT and CDR2 YYREEE (reference sequence). Unmatched junction bases numbered 7, after V lost 2 bases and J lost 7 bases. CDR3 residues: CASSFQDRGLGEAFF. CDR3 sequence (DNA): TGTGCCAGCAGCTTCCAGGACAGGGGGCTTGGTGAAGCTTTCTTT.

This chain uses TRBV7-2 with TRBJ2-7, with a possible D match to TRBD1 (6 bases). The CDR3 is 14 amino acids. The germline V and J ends were trimmed by 4 bases and 0 bases, with 10 bases remaining between them. Per germline, CDR1 SGHTA and CDR2 FQGNSA. The CDR3 loop is CASSWGQNSYEQYF. The CDR3 nucleotides read TGTGCCAGCAGCTGGGGACAAAACTCCTACGAGCAGTACTTC.

The chain is built from TRBV15 and TRBJ1-2, with 7 bases matching TRBD1. With V trimmed by 3 bases and J by 8 bases, 9 bases remained unmatched. Germline lookup yields CDR1 LNHNV and CDR2 YYDKDF (reference sequence). The CDR3 totals 14 residues. The CDR3 DNA reads as TGTGCCACCAGCAGTCGTCCAGGGGGTGTCGGCTACACCTTC. Translating it yields CATSSRPGGVGYTF.

J is TRBJ1-5 and V is TRBV25-1, with D possibly being TRBD1 (5 bases). The CDR3 sequence is 15 residues long. Germline-derived CDR1 and CDR2 are MGHDK and SYGVNS. Trimming left V 4 bases short and J 4 bases short, with 14 bases between. In DNA form, the CDR3 reads TGTGCCAGCAGTGGACCCAGGGCTGGGAATCAGCCCCAGCATTTT. Amino acid sequence: CASSGPRAGNQPQHF.

This clone was observed a few times. The V gene is TRBV19, the J gene TRBJ2-1; 9 positions match TRBD2. J was trimmed by 3 bases and V by 5 bases; bases with no gene match: 5. The germline CDR1 and CDR2 sequences are LNHDA and SQIVND (reference sequence). CDR3 length: 15 amino acids. The CDR3 is CASSLAGGNYNEQFF. The CDR3, as DNA: TGTGCCAGTAGTCTCGCGGGAGGGAACTACAATGAGCAGTTCTTC.

The CDR3 DNA reads TGTGCCAGCAGTTACACCCATTCGACAGGTGAAGCTTTCTTT. Translated, it gives CASSYTHSTGEAFF. V gene TRBV6-6 combines with J gene TRBJ1-1, with D tentatively TRBD1 (6 bases). From germline, CDR1 is MNHNY and CDR2 SVGAGI (reference sequence). The CDR3 contains 14 residues. V was cut by 2 bases and J by 7 bases, with 14 bases left in between.

As regards this clone: The junction does not match germline at one end; this may be a read error. This sequence joins TRBV19 and TRBJ1-5, with 9 bases aligning to TRBD1. This CDR3 comprises 15 residues. The germline CDR1 and CDR2 sequences are LNHDA and SQIVND (reference sequence). In DNA form, the CDR3 reads TGTGCCAGTAGCATACAGGGGGCCGGCATTGGGCCCCAGAATTTT. It is translated as CASSIQGAGIGPQNF.

This clone was recorded only once. The rearrangement joins TRBV5-5 to TRBJ1-5; D ambiguous. V gave up 0 bases and J gave up 7 bases, with 11 bases separating them. The CDR3 covers 14 residues. Germline V gene lookup returns CDR1 SGHKS and CDR2 YYEKEE (reference sequence). CDR3 DNA sequence: TGTGCCAGCAGCTTGGCCGGGGTAGGGCAGCCCCAGCATTTT. Its translation is CASSLAGVGQPQHF.

V is TRBV19 and J is TRBJ2-5, with 8 bases matching TRBD1. The V segment lost 9 bases and the J segment 4 bases; nucleotides outside the gene matches: 10. The CDR3 is made up of 14 amino acids. In germline, CDR1 is LNHDA, CDR2 SQIVND (reference sequence). The CDR3 here is CASKGQVVSETQYF. The CDR3 nucleotides are TGTGCCAGCAAGGGACAGGTGGTATCAGAGACCCAGTACTTC.

The rearrangement uses TRBV11-1 and TRBJ1-1, with 7 positions matching TRBD1. Germline trimming cut 3 bases from V and 1 base from J; bases unmatched to any gene: 8. The germline V gene has CDR1 SGHAT and CDR2 FQDESV (reference sequence). This CDR3 comprises 16 residues. The CDR3 reads CASSFRDSLGNTEAFF. DNA of the CDR3: TGTGCCAGCAGCTTCCGGGACAGTCTCGGGAACACTGAAGCTTTCTTT.

The chain uses TRBV27 and TRBJ2-6, with 7 bases aligning to TRBD1. The CDR3 is 19 amino acids. The trim removed 5 bases at V and 0 bases at J, leaving 13 bases unmatched. Germline V gene sequence: CDR1 MNHEY, CDR2 SMNVEV (reference sequence). The CDR3 DNA sequence: TGTGCCAGCAGTGCCATAATGGGACAGCATCTCTCTGGGGCCAACGTCCTGACTTTC. Protein: CASSAIMGQHLSGANVLTF.

This chain connects TRBV6-5 to TRBJ2-4, with D maybe TRBD2 (5 bases). Trimming pared 4 bases from V and 8 bases from J, leaving 12 bases between. This CDR3 has 13 residues. Germline values: CDR1 MNHEY, CDR2 SVGAGI. CDR3 loop: CASSSRDRDIQYF. The CDR3 bases are TGTGCCAGCAGTTCGAGGGATAGGGACATTCAGTACTTC.

The chain has TRBV23-1 and TRBJ1-5, with 7 positions matching TRBD1. TRBV23-1 is an open reading frame whose function is uncertain. The J segment lost 2 bases and the V segment lost 6 bases, leaving 7 bases of the junction unmatched. The CDR3 covers 15 residues. The CDR3: CASRTGTVGNQPQHF. The CDR3 DNA is TGCGCCAGCAGGACAGGGACGGTCGGCAATCAGCCCCAGCATTTT.

This chain uses TRBV5-6 with TRBJ2-7; 10 bases map to TRBD1. CDR1 and CDR2 from the germline V gene are SGHDT and YYEEEE. The CDR3 has 17 residues. The V gene end was trimmed by 4 bases and the J gene end by 5 bases; junction bases not matched to a gene: 15. CDR3 protein: CASSPWTGGPRGHEQYF. In nucleotides, the CDR3 is TGTGCCAGCAGCCCCTGGACAGGGGGGCCGAGGGGTCACGAGCAGTACTTC.

V is TRBV5-4 and J is TRBJ2-7; 8 bases map to TRBD1. This CDR3 is built from 15 residues. Germline values: CDR1 SGHNT, CDR2 YYREEE (reference sequence). Losses at the gene ends were 5 bases for V and 3 bases for J; bases not matched to a gene: 10. The CDR3 region has the DNA TGTGCCAGCAGTTACCCCGGACAGGGTTTCTACGAGCAGTACTTC. It is translated as CASSYPGQGFYEQYF. The whole variable domain, filled in from reference TRBV5-4 and TRBJ2-7, reads ETGVTQSPTHLIKTRGQQVTLRCSSQSGHNTVSWYQQALGQGPQFIFQYYREEENGRGNFPPRFSGLQFPNYSSELNVNALELDDSALYLCASSYPGQGFYEQYFGPGTRLTVT.

The rearrangement uses TRBV28 and TRBJ2-1, with TRBD2 matching 9 bases. There are 14 residues in the CDR3. The germline V gene encodes CDR1 MDHEN and CDR2 SYDVKM. J gave up 11 bases and V 6 bases, and 11 bases lay outside the gene matches. CDR3 residues: CASSPGREGLKQFF. DNA for the CDR3: TGTGCCAGCAGCCCCGGGCGGGAGGGCCTTAAGCAGTTCTTC.

This rearrangement joins TRBV15 to TRBJ1-5; TRBD1 might be the D (5 bases). CDR3 size: 13 residues. From germline, CDR1 is LNHNV and CDR2 YYDKDF (reference sequence). V gave up 3 bases and J gave up 6 bases, with 9 bases separating them. This chain's CDR3 is CATSRGRGQPQHF. The CDR3 DNA sequence: TGTGCCACCAGCAGGGGGCGCGGTCAGCCCCAGCATTTT.

V is TRBV5-6 and J is TRBJ2-7; 9 nucleotides line up with TRBD1. The CDR3 is 15 amino acids. CDR1 and CDR2 from the germline V gene are SGHDT and YYEEEE. Losses at the gene ends were 3 bases for V and 3 bases for J; bases not matched to a gene: 7. The CDR3 bases are TGTGCCAGCAGCTCCCCCGGGACAGGGAACTACGAGCAGTACTTC. Translating it yields CASSSPGTGNYEQYF.

The chain employs TRBV6-6 and TRBJ2-2, with D perhaps TRBD2 (6 bases). V lost 6 bases and J 4 bases, leaving 15 bases between the germline ends. The CDR3 extends over 15 amino acids. Germline assignment: CDR1 MNHNY and CDR2 SVGAGI (reference sequence). CDR3 coding DNA: TGTGCCAGCAGGGGTGGGGGGAGGAGCACCGGGGAGCTGTTTTTT. Amino acids: CASRGGGRSTGELFF.

This clone came up a few times. The gene calls are TRBV11-2 and TRBJ1-2; TRBD1 might be the D (6 bases). The V and J ends lost 4 bases and 3 bases respectively, with 6 bases between them. Looked up from germline, CDR1 is SGHAT and CDR2 is FQNNGV. The CDR3 covers 12 residues. This chain's CDR3 is CASSWTDYGYTF. The CDR3 coding sequence is TGTGCCAGCAGCTGGACAGACTATGGCTACACCTTC.

The chain uses TRBV6-6 and TRBJ2-3; TRBD2 agrees at 14 bases. Germline V gives CDR1 MNHNY, CDR2 SVGAGI (reference sequence). V lost 5 bases to trimming and J lost 5 bases; unmatched junction nucleotides: 6. CDR3 length: 16 amino acids. The CDR3 is CASSPGLAGEKDTQYF. CDR3 in DNA: TGTGCCAGCAGTCCGGGACTAGCGGGAGAGAAAGATACGCAGTATTTT.